What follows are 12 T cell receptor beta chains derived from one specimen sequenced in a study of beta chain features in type 1 diabetes. These TCRs' antigens remain unknown. The authors reverse transcribed all of the isolated RNA, so sequencing captured expressed TCRB transcripts. The table came from immunoSEQ multiplex PCR; TCRdb's copy has only in-frame clones and leaves some out. The sample records 230,000 or so clones, approximately 16% being singletons. Study findings and constraints: People with Type 1 diabetes carried modestly yet significantly shorter TCRB CDR3s in all four CD4+ subsets.

Specimen: naive CD4+ T cells from blood. Every receptor here comes from a young man with type 1 diabetes.

The V gene is TRBV10-3, the J gene TRBJ1-1; 11 bases line up with TRBD1. The V segment lost 10 bases and the J segment 4 bases; nucleotides outside the gene matches: 8. This CDR3 contains 14 residues. The germline gives CDR1 ENHRY, CDR2 SYGVKD. The CDR3 sequence is CATSRTGGGTEAFF. Here the CDR3 DNA reads TGTGCCACCTCCAGGACAGGGGGCGGCACTGAAGCTTTCTTT.

This rearrangement joins TRBV29-1 to TRBJ2-5; a possible D gene is TRBD2 (5 bases). This CDR3 region has 13 residues. Germline V CDR1 and CDR2: SQVTM, ANQGSEA. V was shortened by 2 bases and J by 0 bases, with 7 bases between the two germline ends. The CDR3 coding sequence is TGCAGCGTTGAACCGACTAACCAAGAGACCCAGTACTTC. This sequence encodes CSVEPTNQETQYF.

The chain has TRBV28 and TRBJ2-2, with D unclear. The V end was cut by 2 bases, the J end by 13 bases, with 14 bases between. The germline V gene encodes CDR1 MDHEN and CDR2 SYDVKM. CDR3 length: 13 residues. Written as DNA, the CDR3 is TGTGCCAGCAGTTTACAGGCAATCCGACGGCTGTTTTTT. This sequence encodes CASSLQAIRRLFF.

The chain employs TRBV7-9 and TRBJ2-6; unclear D gene. Germline V gene data show CDR1 as SEHNR and CDR2 as FQNEAQ (reference sequence). V lost 2 bases and J 0 bases, leaving 5 bases between the germline ends. The CDR3 sequence is 15 residues long. CDR3 sequence: CASSLRRSGANVLTF. The CDR3 coding sequence is TGTGCCAGCAGCTTAAGACGCTCTGGGGCCAACGTCCTGACTTTC.

This rearrangement joins TRBV23-1 to TRBJ2-6, with D perhaps TRBD1 (5 bases). TRBV23-1 is given ORF status, its function remaining uncertain. The V end was cut by 7 bases, the J end by 0 bases, with 13 bases between. This CDR3 region has 16 residues. The CDR3 DNA is TGCGCCAGCACAGGGTTGCCCCTCTCTGGGGCCAACGTCCTGACTTTC. Translating gives CASTGLPLSGANVLTF.

This chain joins TRBV30 and TRBJ1-4; no firm D call. The germline CDR1 and CDR2 sequences are GTSNPN and SVGIG (reference sequence). V lost 4 bases and J 5 bases, leaving 14 bases between the germline ends. CDR3 size: 14 residues. CDR3 in amino acids: CAWIPFEGNEKLFF. CDR3 DNA: TGTGCCTGGATTCCTTTTGAGGGAAATGAAAAACTGTTTTTT.

The V gene is TRBV19, the J gene TRBJ2-3, with unresolved D. CDR3 length equals 13 residues. V gave up 2 bases and J gave up 2 bases, with 5 bases separating them. Germline assignment: CDR1 LNHDA and CDR2 SQIVND (reference sequence). The chain's CDR3 is CASSIRVTDTQYF. The DNA for the CDR3 is TGTGCCAGTAGTATAAGGGTCACAGATACGCAGTATTTT.

This chain joins TRBV6-5 and TRBJ1-1; D remains unclear. With 1 base removed from V and 8 bases from J, the gap between germline ends came to 11 bases. CDR3 length equals 13 residues. Germline-derived CDR1 and CDR2 are MNHEY and SVGAGI. CDR3 nucleotides: TGTGCCAGCAGTTACTATAGGGTCGGAGAAGCTTTCTTT. As protein: CASSYYRVGEAFF.

The gene calls are TRBV29-1 and TRBJ2-5; no reliable D call. The CDR3 is 11 amino acids. The germline V gene encodes CDR1 SQVTM and CDR2 ANQGSEA. V was cut by 0 bases and J by 10 bases, with 9 bases left in between. Here the CDR3 reads CSVEDRAFQYF. The CDR3 coding sequence is TGCAGCGTTGAAGATCGGGCTTTCCAGTACTTC.

This clone appeared a single time. V gene TRBV27 combines with J gene TRBJ2-7, with 7 nucleotides matching TRBD1. Germline V gene data show CDR1 as MNHEY and CDR2 as SMNVEV (reference sequence). The CDR3 length is 14 residues. V trimming: 6 bases; J trimming: 2 bases; junction bases outside the gene matches: 7. CDR3 region: CASRKDRDAYEQYF. The CDR3 DNA sequence: TGTGCCAGCAGAAAAGACAGGGACGCCTACGAGCAGTACTTC.

This clone turned up a few times. The chain uses TRBV6-1 and TRBJ2-3, with D perhaps matching TRBD1 (7 bases). Germline lookup yields CDR1 MNHNS and CDR2 SASEGT. Trimming took off 2 bases at V and 4 bases at J, with 10 bases between the two ends. The CDR3 runs 14 residues. Here the CDR3 DNA reads TGTGCCAGCAGTGAACGCAGGGGGGCAGATACGCAGTATTTT. Translating it yields CASSERRGADTQYF.

This clone was detected only a few times. The J gene is TRBJ2-7, the V gene TRBV18; 9 bases line up with TRBD1. The germline V gene encodes CDR1 KGHSH and CDR2 LQKENI. This CDR3 is built from 15 residues. V lost 3 bases, J lost 1 base, and 4 bases stayed unmatched. As DNA, the CDR3 is TGTGCCAGCTCACCTGGGACAGGGTTATCCTACGAGCAGTACTTC. Protein: CASSPGTGLSYEQYF.